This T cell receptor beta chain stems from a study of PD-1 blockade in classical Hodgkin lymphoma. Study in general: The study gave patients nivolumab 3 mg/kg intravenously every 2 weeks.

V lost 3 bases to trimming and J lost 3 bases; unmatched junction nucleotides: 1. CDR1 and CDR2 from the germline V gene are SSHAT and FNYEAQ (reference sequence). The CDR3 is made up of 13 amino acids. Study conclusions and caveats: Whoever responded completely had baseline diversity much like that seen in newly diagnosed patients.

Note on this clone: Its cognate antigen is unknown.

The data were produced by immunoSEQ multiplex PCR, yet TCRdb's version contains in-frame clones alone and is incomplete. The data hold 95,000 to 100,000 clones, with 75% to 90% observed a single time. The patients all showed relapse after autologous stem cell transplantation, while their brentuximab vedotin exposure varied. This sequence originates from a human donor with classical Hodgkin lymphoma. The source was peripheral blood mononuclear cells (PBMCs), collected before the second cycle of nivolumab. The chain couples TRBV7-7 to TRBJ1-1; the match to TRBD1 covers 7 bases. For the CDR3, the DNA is TGTGCCAGCAGCTTCGACAGGGACACTGAAGCTTTCTTT. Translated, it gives CASSFDRDTEAFF. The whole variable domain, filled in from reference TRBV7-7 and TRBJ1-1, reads GAGVSQSPRYKVTKRGQDVTLRCDPISSHATLYWYQQALGQGPEFLTYFNYEAQPDKSGLPSDRFSAERPEGSISTLTIQRTEQRDSAMYRCASSFDRDTEAFFGQGTRLTVV.